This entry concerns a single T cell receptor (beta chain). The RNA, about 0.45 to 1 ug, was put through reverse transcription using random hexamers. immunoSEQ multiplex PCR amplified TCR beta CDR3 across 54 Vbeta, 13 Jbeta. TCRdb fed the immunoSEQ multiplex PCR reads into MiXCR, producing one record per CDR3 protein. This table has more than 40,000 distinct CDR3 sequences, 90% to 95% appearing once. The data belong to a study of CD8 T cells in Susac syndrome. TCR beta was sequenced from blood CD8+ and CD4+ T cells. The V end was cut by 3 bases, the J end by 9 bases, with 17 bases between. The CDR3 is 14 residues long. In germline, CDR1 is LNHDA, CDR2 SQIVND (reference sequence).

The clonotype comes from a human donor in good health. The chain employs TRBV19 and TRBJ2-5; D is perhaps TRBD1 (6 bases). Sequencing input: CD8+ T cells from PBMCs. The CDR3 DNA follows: TGTGCCAGTAGTATGGGTGACAGGAGGACGCCCCAGTACTTC. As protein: CASSMGDRRTPQYF.